This note documents a single T cell receptor (beta chain) sequence. Its matching antigen is unknown. Germline-derived CDR1 and CDR2 are DFQATT and SNEGSKA (reference sequence). The length of the CDR3 is 13 residues. Trimming took off 6 bases at V and 2 bases at J, with 13 bases between the two ends. TCRdb used MiXCR to reprocess the reads, holding one entry per CDR3 protein. Here the sample spans 200,000 to 300,000 distinct CDR3 sequences, approximately 9% being singletons. This sample was included in a study of T cell repertoires in cytomegalovirus infection. General observations from the study: Dominant in the ex vivo response were TCR beta clonotypes restricted by HLA-C and specific for CMV.

Sequencing used PBMCs. The sequence derives from a human donor in good health (CMV status not recorded). Some clones in this sample may be carry-over from other donors' samples. The chain is built from TRBV20-1 and TRBJ1-2, with D unresolved. CDR3 sequence reads: CSAPRETNYGYTF. Here the CDR3 DNA reads TGCAGTGCCCCACGAGAAACCAACTATGGCTACACCTTC.